The text below deals with one TCR beta chain. Its target is unknown. The sample originates from a study of cytomegalovirus exposure and HLA in healthy donors. PCR employed 60 Vbeta and 13 Jbeta primers. Some clones are missing from TCRdb's copy, which holds only in-frame ones; the method was immunoSEQ multiplex PCR. The sample contains roughly 250,000 clones, about 80% of which appear only once. General study findings and limits: TCR beta V- and J-gene trimming, according to a later analysis, was linked to a missense DCLRE1C variant. In vitro work confirmed that a few CMV-associated chains recognize CMV antigens. What a later analysis showed was that several of the most significant clusters appeared linked to common viral pathogens.

Donors counted as nominally healthy when sampled, yet unrecorded immune exposures were likely. The TCR originated in a girl aged 2-10 years in good health and CMV-seronegative. Sample: PBMCs.

CDR3 DNA: TGTGCCAGCAGTTTAGGGCCGGGACTAGTGCCTTCGGAGACCCAGTACTTC. Its protein product is CASSLGPGLVPSETQYF. The chain carries TRBV28 and TRBJ2-5; 8 bases line up with TRBD2. Unmatched junction bases numbered 13, after V lost 2 bases and J lost 5 bases. This CDR3 is built from 17 residues. Germline V gene sequence: CDR1 MDHEN, CDR2 SYDVKM.